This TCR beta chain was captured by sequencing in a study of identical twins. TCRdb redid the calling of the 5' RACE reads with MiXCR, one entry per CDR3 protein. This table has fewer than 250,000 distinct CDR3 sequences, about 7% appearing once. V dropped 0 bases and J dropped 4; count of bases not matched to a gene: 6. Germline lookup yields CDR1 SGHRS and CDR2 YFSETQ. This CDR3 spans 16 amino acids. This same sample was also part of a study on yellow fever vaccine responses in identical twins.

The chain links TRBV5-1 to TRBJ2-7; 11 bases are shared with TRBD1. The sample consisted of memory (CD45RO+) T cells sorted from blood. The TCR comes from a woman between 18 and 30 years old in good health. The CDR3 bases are TGCGCCAGCAGCTTGGCTGGGGGACAGGGGGTGTACGAGCAGTACTTC. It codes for CASSLAGGQGVYEQYF.